This T cell receptor (beta chain) was sequenced for a study of cytomegalovirus exposure and HLA in healthy donors. The overall study: There were 117 million unique TCR beta sequences, drawn from about 180 million T cells, in an earlier analysis.

Study-wide points: Later, TCR association rates were found to vary by HLA locus, highest for DRB1 and lowest for HLA-C.

Comments on this clone: The antigen remains unidentified.

A multiplex PCR was run with 60 Vbeta primers and 13 Jbeta primers. Here immunoSEQ multiplex PCR was the method, and the copy in TCRdb shows in-frame clones only, minus some. The sample lists about 140,000 clones, approximately 79% seen once, with around 1% in the top ten. The CDR3 loop spans 15 amino acids. Germline assignment: CDR1 MGHRA and CDR2 YSYEKL. V was trimmed by 0 bases and J by 2 bases, leaving 8 bases between them. The sequence derives from a man younger than 35 in good health and CMV-seronegative. The sample was PBMCs. V and J are TRBV4-1 and TRBJ1-3, with D unresolved. CDR3 residues: CASSQDWPTGNTIYF. The CDR3 DNA reads TGCGCCAGCAGCCAAGATTGGCCCACTGGAAACACCATATATTTT.